The source of this TCR beta chain is a study of preoperative IRX-2 immunotherapy in early breast cancer. The CDR3 consists of 14 residues. Looked up from germline, CDR1 is LNHDA and CDR2 is SQIVND (reference sequence). V gave up 2 bases and J gave up 9 bases, with 14 bases separating them. Treatment noted: preoperative locoregional IRX-2 cytokine immunotherapy. Preoperative locoregional IRX-2 cytokine immunotherapy was tested in the phase Ib source study. Clones were sequenced by immunoSEQ multiplex PCR, and TCRdb holds only the in-frame ones, with some missing. The repertoire consists of about 32,000 clones, with roughly four fifths occurring once and the leading ten covering just under 2.5%.

The specimen comprised lymph node tissue, sampled from a patient treated with IRX-2 immunotherapy. The genes are TRBV19 and TRBJ2-4; D is possibly TRBD2 (5 bases). The sequence derives from a human donor with breast cancer. CDR3 sequence reads: CASSIRGQLPIQYF. CDR3 sequence (DNA): TGTGCCAGTAGTATACGGGGTCAGCTGCCCATTCAGTACTTC. The full variable domain, with the rest looked up from reference TRBV19 and TRBJ2-4, is DGGITQSPKYLFRKEGQNVTLSCEQNLNHDAMYWYRQDPGQGLRLIYYSQIVNDFQKGDIAEGYSVSREKKESFPLTVTSAQKNPTAFYLCASSIRGQLPIQYFGAGTRLSVL.